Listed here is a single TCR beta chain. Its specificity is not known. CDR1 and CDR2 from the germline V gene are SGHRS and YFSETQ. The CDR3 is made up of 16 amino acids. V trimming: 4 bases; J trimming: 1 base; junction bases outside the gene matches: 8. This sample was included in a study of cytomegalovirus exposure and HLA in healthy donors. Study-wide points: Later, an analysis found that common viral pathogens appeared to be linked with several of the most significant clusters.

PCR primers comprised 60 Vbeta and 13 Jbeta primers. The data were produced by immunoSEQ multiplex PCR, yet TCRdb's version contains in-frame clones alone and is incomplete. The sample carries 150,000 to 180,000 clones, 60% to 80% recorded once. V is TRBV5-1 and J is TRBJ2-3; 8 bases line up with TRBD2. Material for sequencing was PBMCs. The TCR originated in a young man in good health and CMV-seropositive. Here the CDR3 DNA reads TGCGCCAGCAGCCTAGCGGGTGGGTCGGGCACAGATACGCAGTATTTT. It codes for CASSLAGGSGTDTQYF.